This is a list of T cell receptor beta chains from one sample in a study of CD8+CD57+ T cells in acquired aplastic anemia. TCRdb redid the calling of the reads with MiXCR, one entry per CDR3 protein. The data show a few hundred thousand distinct CDR3 sequences, around 30% seen once. Sequenced sample: sorted CD4+, CD8+, or CD8+CD57+ T cells (not recorded which) from PBMCs. The source is a human donor with aplastic anemia. Both conserved end residues are part of each CDR3. Each record gives: J gene, clone size, V gene, D gene, CDR3 DNA, CDR3 protein. The D gene is left open where the match is weak. Clone size is stated in some rows and not others, as once, few, many or a class when expanded.

j_gene: TRBJ1-5; abundance: many; v_gene: TRBV2; d_gene: TRBD1; CDR3nt: TGTGCCAGCACCTGGGGGACAGGGGGCGAACAGCCCCAGCATTTT; CDR3aa: CASTWGTGGEQPQHF
j_gene: TRBJ1-5; abundance: NA; v_gene: TRBV5-8; d_gene: NA; CDR3nt: TGTGCCAGCAGGAGGGGGTTCCAGCCCCAGCATTTT; CDR3aa: CASRRGFQPQHF
j_gene: TRBJ1-6; abundance: NA; v_gene: TRBV15; d_gene: NA; CDR3nt: TGTGCCACCAGTGGAAGGGACATTTATTCACCCCTCCACTTT; CDR3aa: CATSGRDIYSPLHF
j_gene: TRBJ2-5; abundance: NA; v_gene: TRBV28; d_gene: NA; CDR3nt: TGTGCCAGCACCAGCTCTCGGGAGACCCAGTACTTC; CDR3aa: CASTSSRETQYF
j_gene: TRBJ1-5; abundance: NA; v_gene: TRBV15; d_gene: NA; CDR3nt: TGTGCCACCAGCAACCCAGGGAGCAATCAGCCCCAGCATTTT; CDR3aa: CATSNPGSNQPQHF
j_gene: TRBJ1-2; abundance: many; v_gene: TRBV10-3; d_gene: TRBD1; CDR3nt: TGTGCCATCAGGATTACAGGGGTATACGGCTACACCTTC; CDR3aa: CAIRITGVYGYTF
j_gene: TRBJ1-1; abundance: NA; v_gene: TRBV19; d_gene: NA; CDR3nt: TGTGCCAGTAGTACCGGCTTACAGGGTCACGCTGAAGCTTTCTTT; CDR3aa: CASSTGLQGHAEAFF
j_gene: TRBJ1-6; abundance: many; v_gene: TRBV14; d_gene: NA; CDR3nt: TGTGCCAGCGGCGTCGACAGTTATTCACCCCTCCACTTT; CDR3aa: CASGVDSYSPLHF
j_gene: TRBJ1-2; abundance: NA; v_gene: TRBV10-3; d_gene: TRBD1; CDR3nt: TGTGCCATCAATGGCGGCGGGATTGTGGGGACAGGGGGCTCGGATAGCTACACCTTC; CDR3aa: CAINGGGIVGTGGSDSYTF
j_gene: TRBJ1-1; abundance: NA; v_gene: TRBV7-8; d_gene: NA; CDR3nt: TGTGCCAGCAGCTTAGTCGTCACTGAAGCTTTCTTT; CDR3aa: CASSLVVTEAFF
j_gene: TRBJ1-6; abundance: NA; v_gene: TRBV2; d_gene: TRBD1; CDR3nt: TGTGCCAGCAGTGTCATGGGGACAGCCAATTCACCCCTCCACTTT; CDR3aa: CASSVMGTANSPLHF
j_gene: TRBJ2-3; abundance: many; v_gene: TRBV20-1; d_gene: NA; CDR3nt: TGCAGTGCTAGGCCGCGGTCTACAGATACGCAGTATTTT; CDR3aa: CSARPRSTDTQYF
j_gene: TRBJ2-7; abundance: many; v_gene: TRBV7-2; d_gene: NA; CDR3nt: TGTGCCAGCAGCTTAGGCGGGGGCCCCTACGAGCAGTACTTC; CDR3aa: CASSLGGGPYEQYF
j_gene: TRBJ2-5; abundance: few; v_gene: TRBV28; d_gene: NA; CDR3nt: TGTGCCAGCAGTTGGACGCGCCAAGAGACCCAGTACTTC; CDR3aa: CASSWTRQETQYF
j_gene: TRBJ1-6; abundance: many; v_gene: TRBV20-1; d_gene: NA; CDR3nt: TGCAGTGCCCTACCGACAGCGAGCTCCTATAATTCACCCCTCCACTTT; CDR3aa: CSALPTASSYNSPLHF
j_gene: TRBJ2-7; abundance: few; v_gene: TRBV5-1; d_gene: TRBD2; CDR3nt: TGCGCCAGCAGCTTAAAAGGCGGGGGAGCCTACGAGCAGTACTTC; CDR3aa: CASSLKGGGAYEQYF
j_gene: TRBJ1-6; abundance: many; v_gene: TRBV9; d_gene: TRBD1; CDR3nt: TGTGCCAGCAGCCCCCGGACAGGGGGTAATTCACCCCTCCACTTT; CDR3aa: CASSPRTGGNSPLHF
j_gene: TRBJ2-7; abundance: many; v_gene: TRBV20-1; d_gene: NA; CDR3nt: TGCAGTGCTAGGGGTCAGGGTCGGGAGCAGTACTTC; CDR3aa: CSARGQGREQYF
j_gene: TRBJ2-1; abundance: NA; v_gene: TRBV15; d_gene: NA; CDR3nt: TGTGCCACCAGCAGAGATTCCTGGGGGCAAAGCTCCTACAATGAGCAGTTCTTC; CDR3aa: CATSRDSWGQSSYNEQFF
j_gene: TRBJ1-1; abundance: NA; v_gene: TRBV20-1; d_gene: NA; CDR3nt: TGCAGTGCTAGAGATTATCGGGGCCACACTGAAGCTTTCTTT; CDR3aa: CSARDYRGHTEAFF
j_gene: TRBJ2-1; abundance: few; v_gene: TRBV9; d_gene: TRBD2; CDR3nt: TGTGCCAGCAGCGTAGCTAGCGGGAGCAACAGTGAGCAGTTCTTC; CDR3aa: CASSVASGSNSEQFF
j_gene: TRBJ1-1; abundance: many; v_gene: TRBV7-3; d_gene: NA; CDR3nt: TGTGCCAGCAGCTCCCATGGAACTGAAGCTTTCTTT; CDR3aa: CASSSHGTEAFF
j_gene: TRBJ2-6; abundance: few; v_gene: TRBV6-4; d_gene: NA; CDR3nt: TGTGCCAGCAGTAACGACAGACCAGGCTCTGGGGCCAACGTCCTGACTTTC; CDR3aa: CASSNDRPGSGANVLTF
j_gene: TRBJ1-5; abundance: many; v_gene: TRBV2; d_gene: TRBD1; CDR3nt: TGTGCCAGCATAGGACAGGTCGGTCAGCCCCAGCATTTT; CDR3aa: CASIGQVGQPQHF
j_gene: TRBJ2-7; abundance: many; v_gene: TRBV19; d_gene: NA; CDR3nt: TGTGCCAGTAGCGGCGGGCCACCCTCCTACGAGCAGTACTTC; CDR3aa: CASSGGPPSYEQYF
j_gene: TRBJ2-7; abundance: many; v_gene: TRBV5-1; d_gene: TRBD2; CDR3nt: TGCGCCAGCAGCCTTGGGTCGGGGGGGGCACACGAGCAGTACTTC; CDR3aa: CASSLGSGGAHEQYF
j_gene: TRBJ2-2; abundance: many; v_gene: TRBV10-3; d_gene: NA; CDR3nt: TGTGCCATCGGGGAGGTGAAGGGGACCGGGGAGCTGTTTTTT; CDR3aa: CAIGEVKGTGELFF
j_gene: TRBJ1-1; abundance: few; v_gene: TRBV7-3; d_gene: NA; CDR3nt: TGTGCCAGCAGCTCAATCGGACCGTTCATGAACACTGAAGCTTTCTTT; CDR3aa: CASSSIGPFMNTEAFF
j_gene: TRBJ1-6; abundance: NA; v_gene: TRBV2; d_gene: TRBD1; CDR3nt: TGTGCCAGTATTGCAGGGGGCTATAATTCACCCCTCCACTTT; CDR3aa: CASIAGGYNSPLHF
j_gene: TRBJ2-2; abundance: few; v_gene: TRBV6-1; d_gene: NA; CDR3nt: TGTGCCAGCAGTGAAGTGTCTCTTTTCACCGGGGAGCTGTTTTTT; CDR3aa: CASSEVSLFTGELFF
j_gene: TRBJ2-1; abundance: NA; v_gene: TRBV14; d_gene: NA; CDR3nt: TGTGCCAGCAGCCAAGAAGGTGCCAGACTCCTCTACAATGAGCAGTTCTTC; CDR3aa: CASSQEGARLLYNEQFF
j_gene: TRBJ1-2; abundance: many; v_gene: TRBV7-9; d_gene: NA; CDR3nt: TGTGCCAGCAGCTGGGAAGAGATGAGGGGCTACACCTTC; CDR3aa: CASSWEEMRGYTF
j_gene: TRBJ1-2; abundance: many; v_gene: TRBV14; d_gene: TRBD1; CDR3nt: TGTGCCAGCAGCTACTCGGGACAGGTGAGGGAGCTTCATGGCTACACCTTC; CDR3aa: CASSYSGQVRELHGYTF
j_gene: TRBJ2-1; abundance: NA; v_gene: TRBV9; d_gene: TRBD2; CDR3nt: TGTGCCAGCAGCCTAAGGACTAGCGGAGCCTACAATGAGCAGTTCTTC; CDR3aa: CASSLRTSGAYNEQFF
j_gene: TRBJ1-1; abundance: many; v_gene: TRBV2; d_gene: NA; CDR3nt: TGTGCCAGCAGTCCAGAACTGACTCTACGGGCTGAAGCTTTCTTT; CDR3aa: CASSPELTLRAEAFF
j_gene: TRBJ1-1; abundance: many; v_gene: TRBV2; d_gene: TRBD1; CDR3nt: TGTGCCAGCAGTGAAGCGCGACAGGGCGAAGCTTTCTTT; CDR3aa: CASSEARQGEAFF
j_gene: TRBJ2-1; abundance: NA; v_gene: TRBV12-5; d_gene: TRBD2; CDR3nt: TGTGCTAGTGGTTTGGCAACTAGCGGGGGGGCACGGGAGCAGTTCTTC; CDR3aa: CASGLATSGGAREQFF
j_gene: TRBJ1-3; abundance: NA; v_gene: TRBV25-1; d_gene: NA; CDR3nt: TGTGCCAGCAGTTTAACAGGCAGAACTGGAAACACCATATATTTT; CDR3aa: CASSLTGRTGNTIYF
j_gene: TRBJ2-3; abundance: NA; v_gene: TRBV11-1; d_gene: TRBD2; CDR3nt: TGTGCCAGCAGCCCGGGACTAGCGGGGGGTTCAGCAGATACGCAGTATTTT; CDR3aa: CASSPGLAGGSADTQYF
j_gene: TRBJ2-1; abundance: many; v_gene: TRBV24-1; d_gene: NA; CDR3nt: TGTGCCACCAGTGAATCGGGACTTTTGGATGAGCAGTTCTTC; CDR3aa: CATSESGLLDEQFF
j_gene: TRBJ2-7; abundance: NA; v_gene: TRBV7-2; d_gene: NA; CDR3nt: TGTGCCAGCAGCTCCCACATCGGGCCGGGATACGGGCAGTACTTC; CDR3aa: CASSSHIGPGYGQYF
j_gene: TRBJ2-7; abundance: many; v_gene: TRBV19; d_gene: TRBD1; CDR3nt: TGTGCCAGTAGTTTCAGGCCGGGGGACAGGGGGAACGAGCAGTACTTC; CDR3aa: CASSFRPGDRGNEQYF
j_gene: TRBJ2-7; abundance: many; v_gene: TRBV7-2; d_gene: NA; CDR3nt: TGTGCCAGCAGCCGAGACCGATTGGGTGGGATGAGCGAGCAGTACTTC; CDR3aa: CASSRDRLGGMSEQYF
j_gene: TRBJ2-2; abundance: once; v_gene: TRBV29-1; d_gene: TRBD2; CDR3nt: TGCAGTTCAAATAGCGGGAGGGCCACCGGGGAGCTGTTTTTT; CDR3aa: CSSNSGRATGELFF
j_gene: TRBJ2-3; abundance: many; v_gene: TRBV5-1; d_gene: NA; CDR3nt: TGCGCCAGCACATACGGGAGTGAGGGCACAGATACGCAGTATTTT; CDR3aa: CASTYGSEGTDTQYF
j_gene: TRBJ1-2; abundance: NA; v_gene: TRBV24-1; d_gene: NA; CDR3nt: TGTGCCACCAAAGACAGCCACTATGGCTACACCTTC; CDR3aa: CATKDSHYGYTF
j_gene: TRBJ2-3; abundance: few; v_gene: TRBV12-3/TRBV12-4; d_gene: NA; CDR3nt: TGTGCCAGCAGCCCTCGACCAGACACAGATACGCAGTATTTT; CDR3aa: CASSPRPDTDTQYF
j_gene: TRBJ1-2; abundance: many; v_gene: TRBV6-1; d_gene: NA; CDR3nt: TGTGCCAGCAGTAGACAGGAAAGGGGTAACTATGGCTACACCTTC; CDR3aa: CASSRQERGNYGYTF
j_gene: TRBJ1-3; abundance: once; v_gene: TRBV7-9; d_gene: NA; CDR3nt: TGTGCCAGCAGATCGACCCAGGCTGACACCATATATTTT; CDR3aa: CASRSTQADTIYF
j_gene: TRBJ2-2; abundance: NA; v_gene: TRBV7-3; d_gene: TRBD2; CDR3nt: TGTGCCAGCAGCTTACGAGGCGGGAGTAACACCGGGGAGCTGTTTTTT; CDR3aa: CASSLRGGSNTGELFF
j_gene: TRBJ2-7; abundance: few; v_gene: TRBV27; d_gene: NA; CDR3nt: TGTGCCAGCAGTTTAATCTCGGGACCCTACGAGCAGTACTTC; CDR3aa: CASSLISGPYEQYF